This T cell receptor (beta chain) is drawn from a study of cytomegalovirus exposure and HLA in healthy donors. About the study: As released early, the data held about 85 million unique TCRs from HLA-typed donors. Overall study findings and caveats: Reportedly, HLA-A and HLA-B alleles of most subjects were accurately predicted from TCR beta. Under in vitro conditions, a few CMV-associated chains were confirmed as specific for CMV antigens. Further analysis was carried out later, and it showed several of the most significant clusters appearing linked to common viral pathogens.

Germline-derived CDR1 and CDR2 are SNHLY and FYNNEI. The V segment lost 6 bases and the J segment 6 bases; nucleotides outside the gene matches: 8. The CDR3 runs 15 residues. In the PCR, 60 Vbeta and 13 Jbeta primers were used. Sequenced by immunoSEQ multiplex PCR; TCRdb stores in-frame clones only, minus some. The sample has 100,000 to 150,000 clones; 60% to 80% are singletons. This clone was recorded a few times. Its target is unknown. The sequencing input was PBMCs. The receptor was isolated from a female donor in good health and CMV-seronegative. The chain is built from TRBV2 and TRBJ1-4, with 9 bases identical to TRBD1. CDR3 amino acids: CASRVGQGLDEKLFF. CDR3 in DNA: TGTGCCAGCAGGGTGGGACAGGGATTGGATGAAAAACTGTTTTTT.